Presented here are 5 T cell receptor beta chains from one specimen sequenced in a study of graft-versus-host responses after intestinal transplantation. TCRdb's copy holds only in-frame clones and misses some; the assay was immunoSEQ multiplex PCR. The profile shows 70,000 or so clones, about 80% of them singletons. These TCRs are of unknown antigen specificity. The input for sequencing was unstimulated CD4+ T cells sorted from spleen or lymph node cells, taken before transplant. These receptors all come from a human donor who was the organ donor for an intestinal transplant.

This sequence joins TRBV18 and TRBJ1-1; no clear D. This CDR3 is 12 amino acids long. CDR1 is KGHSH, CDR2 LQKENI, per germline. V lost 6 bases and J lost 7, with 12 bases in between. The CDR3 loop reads CASSPIDIEAFF. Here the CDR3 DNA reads TGTGCCAGCTCCCCGATAGATATTGAAGCTTTCTTT.

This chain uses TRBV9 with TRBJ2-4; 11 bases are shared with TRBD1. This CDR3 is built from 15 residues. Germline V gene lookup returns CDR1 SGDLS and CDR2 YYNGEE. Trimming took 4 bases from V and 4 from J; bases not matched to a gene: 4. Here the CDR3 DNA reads TGTGCCAGCAGCTTCGGACAGGGGGCGAAAAACATTCAGTACTTC. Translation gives CASSFGQGAKNIQYF.

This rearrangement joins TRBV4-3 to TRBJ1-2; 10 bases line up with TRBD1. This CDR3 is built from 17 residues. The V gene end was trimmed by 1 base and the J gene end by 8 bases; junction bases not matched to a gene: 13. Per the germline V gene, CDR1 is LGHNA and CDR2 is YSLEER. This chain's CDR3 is CASSQAQGRQGAGGYTF. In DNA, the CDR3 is TGCGCCAGCAGCCAAGCACAAGGACGACAGGGGGCAGGGGGCTACACCTTC.

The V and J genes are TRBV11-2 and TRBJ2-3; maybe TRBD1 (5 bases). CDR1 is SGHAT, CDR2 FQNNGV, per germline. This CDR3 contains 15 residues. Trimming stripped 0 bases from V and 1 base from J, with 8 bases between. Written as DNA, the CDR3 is TGTGCCAGCAGCTTAGAAACAGGACGCACAGATACGCAGTATTTT. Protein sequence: CASSLETGRTDTQYF. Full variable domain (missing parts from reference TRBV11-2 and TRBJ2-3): EAGVAQSPRYKIIEKRQSVAFWCNPISGHATLYWYQQILGQGPKLLIQFQNNGVVDDSQLPKDRFSAERLKGVDSTLKIQPAKLEDSAVYLCASSLETGRTDTQYFGPGTRLTVL.

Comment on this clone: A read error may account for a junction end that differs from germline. Written as DNA, the CDR3 is TGTGCTAGCAGCTTATCCAGGACTGGGTACAATGAGCAGTTCTTC. Protein sequence: CASSLSRTGYNEQFF. This chain uses TRBV7-7 with TRBJ2-1, with a weak D call TRBD2 (5 bases). The CDR3 is 15 amino acids. Germline V gene data show CDR1 as SSHAT and CDR2 as FNYEAQ (reference sequence).